This T cell receptor beta chain was captured in a study of blood T cell repertoires in COVID-19. Overall study: Nucleic acid was either cDNA or gDNA, and it came from T cells, B-cell-depleted T cells, or PBMCs.

As originally analysed: Amplification with reference gene primers provided the estimates of nucleated cell counts. TCRdb keeps only in-frame clones here, not all; method: immunoSEQ multiplex PCR. Clone size and the V and J calls come from that table; the DNA yielded D and trimming. Here the sample spans fewer than 300,000 clones, about nine tenths being singletons. Participants reported their clinical history, and cohort assignment relied on those reports. Cohort 3 recovered donors had two negative PCRs, clearance, or symptom resolution. This clonotype was sampled from a woman in her twenties or thirties who had recovered from COVID-19. Sequences were obtained from PBMCs or T cells enriched from blood (not recorded which).

The CDR3 nucleotides are TGTGCCAGCAGTTACTCTAGCGGGACAGATACGCAGTATTTT. This translates into CASSYSSGTDTQYF. The gene calls are TRBV6-2 or TRBV6-3 and TRBJ2-3, with TRBD2 matching over 7 bases. Germline loops: CDR1 MNHEY, CDR2 SVGEGT. This CDR3 spans 14 amino acids. Trimming took 0 bases from V and 3 from J; bases not matched to a gene: 0.